This T cell receptor beta chain was identified in a study of blood T cells in healthy people across ages. The V end was cut by 7 bases, the J end by 5 bases, with 11 bases between. In germline, CDR1 is SEHNR, CDR2 FQNEAQ (reference sequence). CDR3 length equals 12 residues. Turning to this clonotype: As yet, its antigen is unknown.

Sample-barcoded 5' priming and a J-beta primer mix drove a second PCR of 7 to 11 cycles. TCRdb re-analysed the 5' RACE reads in MiXCR, keeping a single row per CDR3 protein. The table includes 600,000 to 800,000 distinct CDR3 sequences, roughly half detected once. The study, taken as a whole, reports: The fall in TCR beta diversity per million T cells was roughly linear with age. Researchers judged that diversity estimates from one million T cells fell short of true values.

The receptor was derived from a woman over 75 in good health. Material: blood. V is TRBV7-9 and J is TRBJ2-5; D is undetermined. As DNA, the CDR3 is TGTGCCAGCACCCTACAGTTTGAGACCCAGTACTTC. It encodes CASTLQFETQYF.